This T cell receptor beta chain was sequenced for a study of T cells in Graves' hyperthyroidism and ophthalmopathy. Deletions cut 4 bases from V and 0 bases from J, with 16 bases between. Germline-derived CDR1 and CDR2 are SGHTA and FQGTGA. CDR3 size: 18 residues. Template material for amplifying TCR beta CDR3 regions consisted of RNA transcripts. The HTBI primer set drove a first-round RT-PCR of the TCR CDR3. MiXCR, applied by TCRdb to the multiplex PCR reads, yields one record per CDR3 protein. The data show fewer than 500,000 distinct CDR3 sequences, with around 13% seen just once and 15% to 20% held by the top ten.

Sequenced input: blood. The V gene is TRBV7-3, the J gene TRBJ2-6; D is possibly TRBD1 or TRBD2 (5 bases each). The source of this sequence is a woman aged 25 to 39 with Graves' ophthalmopathy. This CDR3 is CASSSTGTSVSGANVLTF. The CDR3 nucleotides read TGTGCCAGCAGCTCAACCGGGACCTCTGTCTCTGGGGCCAACGTCCTGACTTTC.